The 15 T cell receptor beta chains below come from one sample, sequenced in a study of blood T cell repertoires in COVID-19. TCRdb keeps only in-frame clones here, not all; method: immunoSEQ multiplex PCR. The sample records tens of thousands of clones, approximately 88% being singletons. What was sequenced was peripheral blood. The receptors originated from a man in his thirties or forties with COVID-19, enrolled during active disease.

The V and J genes are TRBV6-5 and TRBJ1-3; D remains unclear. Per the germline V gene, CDR1 is MNHEY and CDR2 is SVGAGI. The CDR3 runs to 11 residues. The V end lost 9 bases, the J end lost 3 bases, and 6 bases lay between the germline ends. The DNA for the CDR3 is TGTGCCAGTAGAGTTGGAAACACCATATATTTT. Protein: CASRVGNTIYF.

This clone was seen a single time. The V gene is TRBV6-5, the J gene TRBJ2-7; D is possibly TRBD1 (6 bases). The CDR3 runs to 14 residues. The V end lost 5 bases, the J end lost 5 bases, and 16 bases lay between the germline ends. CDR1 and CDR2 (germline): MNHEY, SVGAGI. The CDR3 reads CASSPGTPRDEQYF. The CDR3 region has the DNA TGTGCCAGCAGTCCCGGGACACCCCGGGACGAGCAGTACTTC.

The chain couples TRBV15 to TRBJ1-3, with D unclear. The germline V gene has CDR1 LNHNV and CDR2 YYDKDF (reference sequence). This CDR3 region has 15 residues. V lost 1 base to trimming and J lost 4 bases, with 11 bases between them. CDR3 nucleotide sequence: TGTGCCACCAGCAGAGGACGGGAACAAGGAAACACCATATATTTT. This codes for CATSRGREQGNTIYF.

This chain links TRBV6-5 with TRBJ1-2, with 11 bases lining up with TRBD1. The CDR3 loop spans 13 amino acids. Germline V gene lookup returns CDR1 MNHEY and CDR2 SVGAGI. The ends lost 6 bases at V and 7 bases at J; junction bases unmatched: 4. CDR3 residues: CASSRGQGAGYTF. CDR3 nucleotides: TGTGCCAGCAGCCGAGGACAGGGGGCTGGCTACACCTTC.

The rearrangement joins TRBV19 to TRBJ1-1; TRBD1 might be the D (5 bases). The germline V and J ends were trimmed by 7 bases and 2 bases, with 26 bases remaining between them. From germline, CDR1 is LNHDA and CDR2 SQIVND (reference sequence). The CDR3 is made up of 18 amino acids. As DNA, the CDR3 is TGTGCCAGTAACTCGCCCGGGCGGAGGGGTAGTGGTAACACTGAAGCTTTCTTT. Protein sequence: CASNSPGRRGSGNTEAFF.

The genes are TRBV19 and TRBJ2-1, with D perhaps TRBD1 (6 bases). The V gene's germline CDR1 is LNHDA and CDR2 SQIVND (reference sequence). The CDR3 extends over 16 amino acids. The ends were cut back, 3 bases at V and 3 bases at J, with 15 bases in the middle. CDR3 coding DNA: TGTGCCAGTAGTATGACCCCCAGGGGTGGCTACAATGAGCAGTTCTTC. Translated, it gives CASSMTPRGGYNEQFF.

The chain recombines TRBV7-2 with TRBJ2-1; D might be TRBD2 (5 bases). Trimming removed 4 bases from V and 6 bases from J, with 10 bases in between. The CDR3 totals 13 residues. CDR1 is SGHTA, CDR2 FQGNSA, per germline. The CDR3 DNA is TGTGCCAGCAGCTCGCCTAGCCTCAATGAGCAGTTCTTC. Its translation is CASSSPSLNEQFF.

A note on this clone: The junction and the germline gene differ at one end; a read error may be behind it. This sequence joins TRBV6-6 and TRBJ1-6; D remains ambiguous. The CDR3 spans 16 residues. Germline assignment: CDR1 MNHNY and CDR2 SVGAGI (reference sequence). The CDR3 here is CASSYGQASNNSPLHF. The CDR3 DNA reads TGTGCCAGCAGTTATGGGCAGGCCTCCAATAATTCACCCCTCCACTTT.

The gene calls are TRBV15 and TRBJ2-2; 7 bases fit TRBD2. Germline CDR1 LNHNV, CDR2 YYDKDF (reference sequence). The CDR3 length is 15 residues. With V trimmed by 0 bases and J by 8 bases, 6 bases remained unmatched. DNA of the CDR3: TGTGCCACCAGCAGAGATCGGGGGGTTGGAGGGGAGCTGTTTTTT. Its translation is CATSRDRGVGGELFF.

The chain is built from TRBV30 and TRBJ2-1; D is possibly TRBD1 (5 bases). Germline assignment: CDR1 GTSNPN and CDR2 SVGIG (reference sequence). CDR3 length: 16 amino acids. V lost 1 base to trimming and J lost 3 bases, with 16 bases between them. This CDR3 is CAWSEGDSDGYNEQFF. CDR3 in DNA: TGTGCCTGGAGTGAAGGGGATTCGGACGGCTACAATGAGCAGTTCTTC.

V and J are TRBV4-3 and TRBJ2-7; 8 bases fit TRBD2. This CDR3 has 16 amino acids. Germline assignment: CDR1 LGHNA and CDR2 YSLEER. Trimming took 0 bases from V and 2 from J; bases not matched to a gene: 6. The DNA of the CDR3 is TGCGCCAGCAGCCAAGATAACGGAGCGGGAGCCTACGAGCAGTACTTC. Its translation: CASSQDNGAGAYEQYF.

This clone was counted a single time. The chain joins TRBV6-5 to TRBJ1-2; 7 bases align to TRBD1. CDR1 MNHEY and CDR2 SVGAGI come from the germline V gene. Losses at the gene ends were 7 bases for V and 4 bases for J; bases not matched to a gene: 12. This CDR3 region has 15 residues. CDR3 protein: CASTPARGLAYGYTF. In nucleotides, the CDR3 is TGTGCCAGCACCCCAGCTAGGGGGCTCGCCTATGGCTACACCTTC.

This sequence joins TRBV7-2 and TRBJ2-1, with D perhaps matching TRBD1 (6 bases). The CDR3 covers 15 residues. V shed 3 bases and J shed 4 bases, with 13 bases lying between them. CDR1 is SGHTA and CDR2 is FQGNSA in the germline V gene. The CDR3 coding sequence is TGTGCCAGCAGCTTGAGGGACATAAGGTACAATGAGCAGTTCTTC. It codes for CASSLRDIRYNEQFF.

The rearrangement uses TRBV6-5 and TRBJ1-6; no clear D. The V and J ends lost 4 bases and 7 bases respectively, with 5 bases between them. The CDR3 is 12 amino acids. Germline CDR1 MNHEY, CDR2 SVGAGI. The CDR3 DNA is TGTGCCAGCAGTTCCGTAAATTCACCCCTCCACTTT. This sequence encodes CASSSVNSPLHF.

V usage is TRBV5-1 and J usage is TRBJ1-5; D is ambiguous. V was pared by 0 bases and J by 2 bases, with 12 bases between. The CDR3 spans 16 residues. Germline V gene sequence: CDR1 SGHRS, CDR2 YFSETQ. DNA for the CDR3: TGCGCCAGCAGCTTGGGTCGGGGTCCGGGCAATCAGCCCCAGCATTTT. Its protein product is CASSLGRGPGNQPQHF.